This T cell receptor beta chain was documented in a study of blood T cell repertoires in COVID-19. Study in general: Samples of COVID-19 (acute and convalescent) were obtained from the United States, Italy and Spain. Sample material is recorded as cDNA or gDNA derived from T cells, B-cell-depleted T cells, or PBMCs.

The germline gives CDR1 ENHRY, CDR2 SYGVKD. V dropped 6 bases and J dropped 7; count of bases not matched to a gene: 5. The CDR3 consists of 13 residues. In the original processing: Reference gene primer amplification gave estimated nucleated cell counts. Measured with immunoSEQ multiplex PCR; TCRdb has only the in-frame clones, and not every one. The DNA gave D and trimming, while V, J and clone size come from that table. The table shows around 70,000 clones, with more than 60% occurring only once. The source is a woman in her fifties or sixties with acute or convalescent COVID-19. Sequencing was done on a sample of peripheral blood. This chain joins TRBV10-3 and TRBJ2-2; 7 positions match TRBD1. CDR3 loop: CAIRFQGDGELFF. The CDR3 DNA follows: TGTGCCATCAGGTTTCAGGGGGACGGGGAGCTGTTTTTT.